Presented here are 22 T cell receptor beta chains from one specimen sequenced in a study. TCRdb itself ran the 5' RACE reads through MiXCR, one entry per CDR3 protein. Of about 54,000 distinct CDR3 sequences listed, 17% are singletons. The sequenced sample consisted of naive CD4+ T cells sorted from blood. Subset meaning: naive CD4+ T cells, CD4+CD45RA+CD25-. The receptors derive from a female donor with breast cancer.

The chain recombines TRBV5-1 with TRBJ2-4, with 9 bases identical to TRBD1. Germline V gene lookup returns CDR1 SGHRS and CDR2 YFSETQ. The V and J ends lost 0 bases and 1 base, in that order; junction bases with no gene match: 5. This CDR3 region has 17 residues. The DNA for the CDR3 is TGCGCCAGCAGCTTGGCTCAGACAGGGGGGGCCAAAAACATTCAGTACTTC. Protein sequence: CASSLAQTGGAKNIQYF.

The chain is built from TRBV5-1 and TRBJ2-6; possible D gene TRBD2, 5 bases. Looked up from germline, CDR1 is SGHRS and CDR2 is YFSETQ. This CDR3 region has 15 residues. V shed 4 bases and J shed 2 bases, with 10 bases lying between them. The CDR3 DNA sequence: TGCGCCAGCAGCGCCGGGGTTACTGGGGCCAACGTCCTGACTTTC. Encoded protein: CASSAGVTGANVLTF.

The chain joins TRBV5-6 to TRBJ1-6, with 8 bases identical to TRBD1. CDR3 length equals 15 residues. Germline loops: CDR1 SGHDT, CDR2 YYEEEE. The trim removed 4 bases at V and 5 bases at J, leaving 5 bases unmatched. CDR3 loop: CASSGGTGDNSPLHF. The CDR3 nucleotides are TGTGCCAGCAGCGGTGGGACAGGTGATAATTCACCCCTCCACTTT. Full variable domain (missing parts from reference TRBV5-6 and TRBJ1-6): DAGVTQSPTHLIKTRGQQVTLRCSPKSGHDTVSWYQQALGQGPQFIFQYYEEEERQRGNFPDRFSGHQFPNYSSELNVNALLLGDSALYLCASSGGTGDNSPLHFGNGTRLTVT.

This clonotype was counted only a few times. The chain has TRBV20-1 and TRBJ2-3, with 14 bases aligning to TRBD2. V trimming: 5 bases; J trimming: 4 bases; junction bases outside the gene matches: 14. Per germline, CDR1 DFQATT and CDR2 SNEGSKA (reference sequence). The CDR3 is 18 residues long. The DNA of the CDR3 is TGCAGTGCTTCAACCGGGACTAGCGGGAGCCTTGACCCAGATACGCAGTATTTT. Translating it yields CSASTGTSGSLDPDTQYF.

V and J are TRBV11-3 and TRBJ2-1, with D hard to call. Trimming shortened V by 0 bases and J by 7 bases, and 7 bases separated the two germline ends. There are 13 residues in the CDR3. The germline CDR1 and CDR2 sequences are SGHNT and YENEEA. CDR3 sequence (DNA): TGTGCCAGCAGCTTAGACAGGCAGAATGAGCAGTTCTTC. Translating it yields CASSLDRQNEQFF.

The chain has TRBV5-1 and TRBJ1-2; TRBD1 matches at 8 bases. The germline CDR1 and CDR2 sequences are SGHRS and YFSETQ. V gave up 2 bases and J gave up 13 bases; unmatched junction bases: 10. CDR3 length equals 13 residues. The DNA of the CDR3 is TGCGCCAGCAGCTTCCGTGCGGGGGGGACAGGCACCTTC. Translation gives CASSFRAGGTGTF.

V gene TRBV7-2 combines with J gene TRBJ1-1, with 7 bases that match TRBD1. The CDR3 runs 15 residues. Germline CDR1 SGHTA, CDR2 FQGNSA. The V and J ends lost 5 bases and 0 bases, in that order; junction bases with no gene match: 6. CDR3: CASSQGQWVNTEAFF. CDR3 coding DNA: TGTGCCAGCAGCCAGGGACAGTGGGTGAACACTGAAGCTTTCTTT.

J is TRBJ2-3 and V is TRBV2, with D unresolved. The ends were cut back, 4 bases at V and 1 base at J, with 9 bases in the middle. CDR3 length: 14 amino acids. The germline gives CDR1 SNHLY, CDR2 FYNNEI. CDR3 amino acids: CASSGFAGTDTQYF. The CDR3 coding sequence is TGTGCCAGCAGTGGATTTGCTGGCACAGATACGCAGTATTTT.

This clonotype occurred many times. The gene calls are TRBV11-2 and TRBJ2-1; D is ambiguous. CDR1 SGHAT and CDR2 FQNNGV come from the germline V gene. Trimming took 5 bases from V and 7 from J, leaving 6 bases between them. CDR3 length equals 11 residues. The CDR3 coding sequence is TGTGCCAGCAGCCGGGCGAATGAGCAGTTCTTC. This translates into CASSRANEQFF. The full variable domain, with the rest looked up from reference TRBV11-2 and TRBJ2-1, is EAGVAQSPRYKIIEKRQSVAFWCNPISGHATLYWYQQILGQGPKLLIQFQNNGVVDDSQLPKDRFSAERLKGVDSTLKIQPAKLEDSAVYLCASSRANEQFFGPGTRLTVL.

Only a few counts were recorded for this clonotype. The chain is built from TRBV5-1 and TRBJ2-1, with D unresolved. Trimming left V 3 bases short and J 6 bases short, with 19 bases between. CDR1 SGHRS and CDR2 YFSETQ come from the germline V gene. The CDR3 runs 16 residues. In DNA form, the CDR3 reads TGCGCCAGCAGCTGGGCCGACGAAGAAGTGTCCAATGAGCAGTTCTTC. It specifies CASSWADEEVSNEQFF.

This clonotype was seen only a few times. V usage is TRBV30 and J usage is TRBJ2-1; D unclear. The CDR3 is made up of 14 amino acids. With 3 bases removed from V and 9 bases from J, the gap between germline ends came to 18 bases. Germline lookup yields CDR1 GTSNPN and CDR2 SVGIG (reference sequence). The CDR3 reads CAWRTGPPSAEQFF. CDR3 in DNA: TGTGCCTGGAGGACCGGACCCCCTTCGGCTGAGCAGTTCTTC. Together with reference TRBV30 and TRBJ2-1, the CDR3 gives the full variable domain: SQTIHQWPATLVQPVGSPLSLECTVEGTSNPNLYWYRQAAGRGLQLLFYSVGIGQISSEVPQNLSASRPQDRQFILSSKKLLLSDSGFYLCAWRTGPPSAEQFFGPGTRLTVL.

This clonotype was counted many times. This chain connects TRBV6-5 to TRBJ1-1; D unresolved. The V gene's germline CDR1 is MNHEY and CDR2 SVGAGI. Trimming shortened V by 4 bases and J by 8 bases, and 17 bases separated the two germline ends. This CDR3 spans 14 amino acids. CDR3 nucleotides: TGTGCCAGCAGTTGGACTGACCGTCCAAGGGAAGCTTTCTTT. It is translated as CASSWTDRPREAFF.

Comments on this clonotype: A much larger clone is a single base away; this may be a read error. The CDR3 loop reads CASSIGPNNEQFF. The CDR3 DNA reads as TGTGCCAGCAGCATAGGGCCGAACAATGAGCAGTTCTTC. The rearrangement uses TRBV7-3 and TRBJ2-1; unclear D gene. This CDR3 is 13 amino acids long. Germline lookup yields CDR1 SGHTA and CDR2 FQGTGA. V lost 5 bases, J lost 5 bases, and 10 bases lay in between.

The rearrangement joins TRBV12-3 or TRBV12-4 to TRBJ2-1, with D tentatively TRBD2 (6 bases). CDR3 length: 13 residues. V shed 5 bases and J shed 6 bases, with 11 bases lying between them. The CDR3 DNA reads TGTGCCAGCAGTCGACAACTAGCCAATGAGCAGTTCTTC. Translated: CASSRQLANEQFF.

This clonotype occurred many times. This chain uses TRBV6-5 with TRBJ1-5, with D uncertain. Germline CDR1 and CDR2: MNHEY and SVGAGI. The V end lost 5 bases, the J end lost 1 base, and 15 bases lay between the germline ends. The CDR3 length is 16 residues. This CDR3 is CASSPRWTRSNQPQHF. CDR3 nucleotide sequence: TGTGCCAGCAGTCCTCGGTGGACCCGAAGCAATCAGCCCCAGCATTTT.

The chain is built from TRBV20-1 and TRBJ2-3, with D unresolved. CDR1 and CDR2 from the germline V gene are DFQATT and SNEGSKA (reference sequence). Trimming removed 6 bases from V and 9 bases from J, with 16 bases in between. The CDR3 extends over 12 amino acids. The CDR3 DNA reads as TGCAGTGCGCGCCCGTCTTTGGGGACGCAGTATTTT. Protein: CSARPSLGTQYF.

This clonotype has more than one count but fewer than ten. V gene TRBV29-1 combines with J gene TRBJ2-2, with D maybe TRBD2 (7 bases). Germline values: CDR1 SQVTM, CDR2 ANQGSEA. The CDR3 sequence is 13 residues long. V lost 8 bases and J lost 5, with 15 bases in between. CDR3 sequence reads: CSSRGGQTGELFF. The DNA for the CDR3 is TGCAGCTCGAGGGGGGGGCAGACCGGGGAGCTGTTTTTT.

This clonotype was counted a few times. This chain links TRBV6-5 with TRBJ2-7; 9 bases line up with TRBD1. CDR1 and CDR2 from the germline V gene are MNHEY and SVGAGI. CDR3 length equals 15 residues. The V segment lost 7 bases and the J segment 11 bases; nucleotides outside the gene matches: 18. The CDR3 protein is CASIRKPGQGGEKYF. CDR3 sequence (DNA): TGTGCCAGCATTAGAAAACCGGGACAGGGAGGGGAAAAGTACTTC.

Comments on this clonotype: The conserved final phenylalanine or tryptophan is absent from the CDR3, which likely points to a read error. This chain uses TRBV29-1 with TRBJ1-5, with 8 bases that match TRBD1. With 4 bases clipped from V and 4 bases from J, the junction kept 3 bases outside the gene matches. The CDR3 extends over 13 amino acids. Germline CDR1 reads SQVTM; CDR2 reads ANQGSEA. The CDR3 DNA reads as TGCAGCGTTGGCACAGGGGGGAATCAGCCCCAGCATTAT. This codes for CSVGTGGNQPQHY.

Details on this clonotype: A much larger clonotype is one base distant, so this may be a read error. The rearrangement joins TRBV5-1 to TRBJ2-1; 12 bases map to TRBD2. Germline assignment: CDR1 SGHRS and CDR2 YFSETQ. This CDR3 region has 15 residues. The CDR3 DNA follows: TGCGCCAGCAGGCCTAAGACTAGCGGGAGCGATGAGCAGCTCTTC. It specifies CASRPKTSGSDEQLF.

As regards this clonotype: This may be a read error: a much more frequent sequence differs by one nucleotide. This chain uses TRBV10-3 with TRBJ1-5; D is undetermined. The V gene's germline CDR1 is ENHRY and CDR2 SYGVKD. The CDR3 sequence is 15 residues long. CDR3: CAISGSRLSSQPQHF. CDR3 coding DNA: TGTGCCATCAGTGGTAGCAGGCTTAGCAGTCAGCCCCAGCATTTT.

This clonotype turned up a few times. The rearrangement joins TRBV7-9 to TRBJ2-1, with 7 bases identical to TRBD2. J was trimmed by 7 bases and V by 7 bases; bases with no gene match: 10. The CDR3 runs 14 residues. Germline assignment: CDR1 SEHNR and CDR2 FQNEAQ (reference sequence). The CDR3 DNA is TGTGCCAGCACCTGGGCGGGAGACGCTAATGAGCAGTTCTTC. It encodes CASTWAGDANEQFF.